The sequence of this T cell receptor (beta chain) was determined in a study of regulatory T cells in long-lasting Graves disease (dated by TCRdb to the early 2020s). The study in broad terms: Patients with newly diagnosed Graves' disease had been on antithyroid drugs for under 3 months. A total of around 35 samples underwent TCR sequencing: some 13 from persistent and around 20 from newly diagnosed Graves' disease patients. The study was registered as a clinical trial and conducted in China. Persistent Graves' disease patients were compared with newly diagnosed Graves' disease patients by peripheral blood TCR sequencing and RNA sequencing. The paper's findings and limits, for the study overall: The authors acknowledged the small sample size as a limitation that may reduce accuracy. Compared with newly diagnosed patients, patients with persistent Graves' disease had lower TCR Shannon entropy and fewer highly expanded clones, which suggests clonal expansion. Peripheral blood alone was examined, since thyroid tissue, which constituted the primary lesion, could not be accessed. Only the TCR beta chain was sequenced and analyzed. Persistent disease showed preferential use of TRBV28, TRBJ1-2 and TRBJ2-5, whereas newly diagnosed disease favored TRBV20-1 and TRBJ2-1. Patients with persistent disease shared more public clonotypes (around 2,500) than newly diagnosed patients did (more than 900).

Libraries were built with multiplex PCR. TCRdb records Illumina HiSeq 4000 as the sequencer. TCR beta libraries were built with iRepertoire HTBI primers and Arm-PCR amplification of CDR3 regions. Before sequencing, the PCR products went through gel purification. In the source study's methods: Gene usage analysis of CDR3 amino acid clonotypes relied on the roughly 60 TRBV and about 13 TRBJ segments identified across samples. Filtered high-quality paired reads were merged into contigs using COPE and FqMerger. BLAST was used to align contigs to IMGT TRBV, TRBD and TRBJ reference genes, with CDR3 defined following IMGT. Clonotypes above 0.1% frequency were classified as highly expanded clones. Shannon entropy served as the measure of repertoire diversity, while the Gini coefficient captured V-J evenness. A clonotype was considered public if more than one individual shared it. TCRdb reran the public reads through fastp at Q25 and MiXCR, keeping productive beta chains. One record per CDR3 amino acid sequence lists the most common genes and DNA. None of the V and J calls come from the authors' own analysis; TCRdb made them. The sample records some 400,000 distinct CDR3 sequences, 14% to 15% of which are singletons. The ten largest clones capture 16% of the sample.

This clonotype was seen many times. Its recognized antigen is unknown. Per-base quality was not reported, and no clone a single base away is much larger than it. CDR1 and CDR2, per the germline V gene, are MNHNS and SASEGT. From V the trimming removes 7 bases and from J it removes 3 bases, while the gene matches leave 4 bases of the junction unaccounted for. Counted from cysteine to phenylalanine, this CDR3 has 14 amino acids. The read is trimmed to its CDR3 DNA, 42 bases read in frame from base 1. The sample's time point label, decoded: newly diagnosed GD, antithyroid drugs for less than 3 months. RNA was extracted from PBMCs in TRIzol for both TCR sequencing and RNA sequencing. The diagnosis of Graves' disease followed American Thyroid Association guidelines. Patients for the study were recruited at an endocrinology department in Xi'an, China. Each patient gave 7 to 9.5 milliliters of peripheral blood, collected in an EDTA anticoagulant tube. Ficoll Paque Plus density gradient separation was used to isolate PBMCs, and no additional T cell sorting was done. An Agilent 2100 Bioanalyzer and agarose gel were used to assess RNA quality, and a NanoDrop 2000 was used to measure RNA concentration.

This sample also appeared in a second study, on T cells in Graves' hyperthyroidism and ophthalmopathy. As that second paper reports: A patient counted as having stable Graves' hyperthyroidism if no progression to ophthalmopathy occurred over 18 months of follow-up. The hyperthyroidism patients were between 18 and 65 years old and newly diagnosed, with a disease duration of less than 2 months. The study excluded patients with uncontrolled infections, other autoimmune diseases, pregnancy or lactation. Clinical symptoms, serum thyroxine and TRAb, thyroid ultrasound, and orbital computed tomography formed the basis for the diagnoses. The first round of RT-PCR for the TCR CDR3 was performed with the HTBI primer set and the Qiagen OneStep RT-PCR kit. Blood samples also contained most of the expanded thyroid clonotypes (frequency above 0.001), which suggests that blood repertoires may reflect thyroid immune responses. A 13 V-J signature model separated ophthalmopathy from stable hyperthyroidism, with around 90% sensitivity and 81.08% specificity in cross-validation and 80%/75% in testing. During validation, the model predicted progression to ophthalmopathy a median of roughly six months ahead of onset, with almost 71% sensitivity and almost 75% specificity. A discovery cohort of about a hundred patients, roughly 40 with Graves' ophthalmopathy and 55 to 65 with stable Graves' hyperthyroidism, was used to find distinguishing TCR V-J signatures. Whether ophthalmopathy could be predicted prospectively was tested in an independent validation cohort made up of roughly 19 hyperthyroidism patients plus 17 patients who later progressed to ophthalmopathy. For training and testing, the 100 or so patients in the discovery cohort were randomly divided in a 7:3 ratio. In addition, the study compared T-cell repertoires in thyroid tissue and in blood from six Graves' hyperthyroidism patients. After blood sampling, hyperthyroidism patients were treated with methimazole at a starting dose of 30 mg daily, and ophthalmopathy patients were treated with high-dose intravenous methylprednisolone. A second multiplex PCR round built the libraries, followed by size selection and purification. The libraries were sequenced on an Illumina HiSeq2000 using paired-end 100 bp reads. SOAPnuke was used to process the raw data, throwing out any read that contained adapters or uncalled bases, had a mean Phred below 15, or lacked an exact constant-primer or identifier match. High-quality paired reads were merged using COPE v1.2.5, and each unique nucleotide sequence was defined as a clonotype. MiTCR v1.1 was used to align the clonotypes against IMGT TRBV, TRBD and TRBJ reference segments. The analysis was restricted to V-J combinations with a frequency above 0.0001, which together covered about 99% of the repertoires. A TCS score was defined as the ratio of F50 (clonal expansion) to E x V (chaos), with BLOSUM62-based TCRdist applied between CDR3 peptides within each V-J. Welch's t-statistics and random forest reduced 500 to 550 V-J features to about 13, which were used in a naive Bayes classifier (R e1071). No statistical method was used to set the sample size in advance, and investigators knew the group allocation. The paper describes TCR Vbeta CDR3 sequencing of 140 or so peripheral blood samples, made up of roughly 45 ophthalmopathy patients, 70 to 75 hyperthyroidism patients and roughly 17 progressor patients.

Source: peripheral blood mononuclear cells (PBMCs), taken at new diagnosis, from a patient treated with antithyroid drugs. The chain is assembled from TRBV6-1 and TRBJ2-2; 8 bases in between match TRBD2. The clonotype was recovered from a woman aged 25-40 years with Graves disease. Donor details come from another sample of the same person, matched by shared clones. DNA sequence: TGTGCCAGCACTCCAGCGGGAGACACCGGGGAGCTGTTTTTT. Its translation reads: CASTPAGDTGELFF.